This T cell receptor beta chain was retrieved from a study of tumor-infiltrating lymphocytes in primary liver carcinoma. TCR beta cDNA was reverse-transcribed from roughly 520 ng of total RNA. The reaction used a constant-region primer and ProtoScript II reverse transcriptase. Modified slightly, ARM-PCR produced TCR beta libraries over three nested multiplex PCR rounds. It was with TRBV1-TRBV30 forward primers and a C-beta reverse primer that the first two PCR rounds were run, at around 10 cycles each. TCRdb reprocessed the multiplex PCR reads via MiXCR and lists one record per CDR3 protein. This table holds about 350,000 distinct CDR3 sequences, almost 65% found once. With regard to this clonotype: The target antigen is unknown. Germline and junction disagree at one end, which may indicate a read error.

The CDR3 runs to 15 residues. CDR1 SQVTM and CDR2 ANQGSEA come from the germline V gene. The blood RNA (from unsorted whole blood) was obtained, and germline DNA was also extracted. Study-wide points: Samples were bulk unsorted, so CD4+ and CD8+ repertoires were not compared.

This sequence joins TRBV29-1 and TRBJ2-1, with TRBD2 matching over 9 bases. The origin of this receptor is a man aged 40-49 years with primary liver carcinoma and hepatitis B virus infection. The sample comprised peripheral blood. The CDR3 is CSVPWGASGANEQLF. The CDR3 DNA sequence: TGCAGCGTCCCCTGGGGAGCTAGCGGGGCCAATGAGCAGCTCTTC.